This TCR beta chain was recovered during a study of blood T cell repertoires in COVID-19. Overall study: Samples taken during acute and convalescent COVID-19 were collected in the United States, Italy and Spain. In each case, the material was cDNA or gDNA derived from T cells, B-cell-depleted T cells, or PBMCs.

Per the original data handling: How many nucleated cells were present was estimated from reference gene primer amplification. Assay: immunoSEQ multiplex PCR; the TCRdb copy retains only in-frame clones and omits some. The V and J calls and clone size were taken over from that table, and D and trimming were inferred from the DNA. Of tens of thousands of clones in the sample, 82% were seen once. V was clipped by 4 bases and J by 4 bases, with 10 bases between them. The germline CDR1 and CDR2 sequences are MNHEY and SMNVEV (reference sequence). CDR3 length: 13 amino acids. The rearrangement uses TRBV27 and TRBJ1-2, with no clear D. The clonotype was recovered from a woman aged 60 to 75 with acute or convalescent COVID-19. Sequencing used peripheral blood. In DNA, the CDR3 is TGTGCCAGCAGTTCCTCAGCAGGCTATGGCTACACCTTC. Translated, it gives CASSSSAGYGYTF.